This entry lists 30 T cell receptor beta chains sequenced from one sample in a study of blood T cell repertoires in COVID-19. TCRdb's table, derived via immunoSEQ multiplex PCR, lists solely in-frame clones and lacks some. The sample lists 150,000 or so clones; roughly four fifths were seen once. The sequenced material came from peripheral blood. These receptors were obtained from a human donor with acute or convalescent COVID-19. The donor label of this sample is uncertain.

The chain employs TRBV5-6 and TRBJ1-5; no reliable D call. Trimming left V 0 bases short and J 7 bases short, with 8 bases between. The CDR3 is 13 residues long. Germline CDR1 and CDR2: SGHDT and YYEEEE. The CDR3 reads CASSLAAKQPQHF. CDR3 nucleotide sequence: TGTGCCAGCAGCTTGGCAGCGAAACAGCCCCAGCATTTT.

The chain couples TRBV9 to TRBJ2-7, with 7 bases that match TRBD2. Germline V CDR1 and CDR2: SGDLS, YYNGEE. CDR3 length: 12 residues. Trimming at V came to 4 bases and at J to 6 bases, leaving 4 bases not matched to a gene. This CDR3 is CASSKRDGEQYF. The CDR3 nucleotides are TGTGCCAGCAGCAAGCGGGATGGCGAGCAGTACTTC.

The rearrangement joins TRBV6-5 to TRBJ1-6, with D possibly TRBD1 on 6 matching bases. The CDR3 loop spans 14 amino acids. Germline V gene lookup returns CDR1 MNHEY and CDR2 SVGAGI. Trimming cost V 0 bases and J 9 bases, with 9 bases left between them. The DNA of the CDR3 is TGTGCCAGCAGTTACTCCGGACAGCTTTCACCCCTCCACTTT. Amino acid sequence: CASSYSGQLSPLHF.

V is TRBV5-1 and J is TRBJ1-3, with 7 bases identical to TRBD1. Germline loops: CDR1 SGHRS, CDR2 YFSETQ. Trimming at V came to 1 base and at J to 3 bases, leaving 1 base not matched to a gene. The CDR3 loop spans 14 amino acids. The chain's CDR3 is CASSLTGVGNTIYF. Written as DNA, the CDR3 is TGCGCCAGCAGCTTGACAGGGGTTGGAAACACCATATATTTT.

This chain links TRBV27 with TRBJ2-2, with unresolved D. Germline values: CDR1 MNHEY, CDR2 SMNVEV (reference sequence). There are 13 residues in the CDR3. V shed 6 bases and J shed 4 bases, with 9 bases lying between them. The CDR3 is CASSHGGTGELFF. CDR3 nucleotides: TGTGCCAGCAGCCACGGTGGCACCGGGGAGCTGTTTTTT.

This clone showed up just once. The chain has TRBV18 and TRBJ1-3; D unresolved. Germline loops: CDR1 KGHSH, CDR2 LQKENI. This CDR3 contains 15 residues. Deletions cut 0 bases from V and 0 bases from J, with 6 bases between. This CDR3 is CASSPPAGSGNTIYF. The CDR3 DNA reads as TGTGCCAGCTCACCACCTGCGGGCTCTGGAAACACCATATATTTT.

V is TRBV4-1 and J is TRBJ2-7; TRBD2 matches 9 bases. The germline gives CDR1 MGHRA, CDR2 YSYEKL. V lost 1 base and J lost 4; bases outside the gene matches: 8. The CDR3 totals 16 residues. The CDR3 region is CASSQGGLAFQYEQYF. CDR3 nucleotide sequence: TGCGCCAGCAGCCAAGGAGGACTAGCGTTTCAGTACGAGCAGTACTTC.

This clone occurred many times. The chain employs TRBV19 and TRBJ1-4, with D hard to call. Germline CDR1 reads LNHDA; CDR2 reads SQIVND (reference sequence). The CDR3 has 13 residues. Trimming pared 7 bases from V and 3 bases from J, leaving 9 bases between. This CDR3 reads CASKDGANEKLFF. CDR3 in DNA: TGTGCCAGTAAGGACGGGGCTAATGAAAAACTGTTTTTT.

The V call is TRBV6-5, the J call TRBJ2-3; D is possibly TRBD1 (6 bases). This CDR3 is 13 amino acids long. With 0 bases removed from V and 5 bases from J, the gap between germline ends came to 6 bases. CDR1 is MNHEY and CDR2 is SVGAGI in the germline V gene. Here the CDR3 reads CASSYSQGDTQYF. The CDR3 DNA sequence: TGTGCCAGCAGTTACTCACAGGGAGATACGCAGTATTTT.

The gene calls are TRBV5-5 and TRBJ1-2; 8 bases are shared with TRBD1. The CDR3 length is 16 residues. J lost 4 bases, V lost 0 bases, and 8 bases had no gene match. Germline CDR1 is SGHKS and CDR2 is YYEKEE (reference sequence). CDR3 DNA: TGTGCCAGCAGCTTGGGTATCGGACAGGGAGGCTATGGCTACACCTTC. This sequence encodes CASSLGIGQGGYGYTF. The full variable domain, completed using reference TRBV5-5 and TRBJ1-2, is DAGVTQSPTHLIKTRGQQVTLRCSPISGHKSVSWYQQVLGQGPQFIFQYYEKEERGRGNFPDRFSARQFPNYSSELNVNALLLGDSALYLCASSLGIGQGGYGYTFGSGTRLTVV.

The V call is TRBV7-8, the J call TRBJ1-2; 9 bases are shared with TRBD1. V trimming: 4 bases; J trimming: 1 base; junction bases outside the gene matches: 4. The germline gives CDR1 SGHVS, CDR2 FQNEAQ. This CDR3 spans 15 amino acids. This CDR3 is CASSSGTGRNYGYTF. CDR3 nucleotides: TGTGCCAGCAGCTCCGGGACAGGGCGTAACTATGGCTACACCTTC.

This chain uses TRBV2 with TRBJ1-2; 7 bases align to TRBD1. CDR1 and CDR2 from the germline V gene are SNHLY and FYNNEI. V gave up 6 bases and J gave up 3 bases; unmatched junction bases: 4. The length of the CDR3 is 13 residues. For the CDR3, the DNA is TGTGCCAGCAGCGACGGGACAGACTATGGCTACACCTTC. Protein sequence: CASSDGTDYGYTF.

In this sample, this clone turned up once. The chain carries TRBV7-5 and TRBJ1-1. TRBV7-5 is a documented pseudogene. This CDR3 is 15 amino acids long. CDR3 nucleotides: TGTGTCAGAAGCTTAGAAGGAGGGCGGCCAACTGAAGCTTTCTTT. Encoded protein: CVRSLEGGRPTEAFF.

This chain connects TRBV6-5 to TRBJ2-5; 7 bases agree with TRBD2. Germline V gene lookup returns CDR1 MNHEY and CDR2 SVGAGI. J gave up 4 bases and V 4 bases, and 3 bases lay outside the gene matches. There are 13 residues in the CDR3. The CDR3 reads CASSSLAAETQYF. The CDR3 DNA is TGTGCCAGCAGTTCTCTAGCGGCAGAGACCCAGTACTTC.

The chain uses TRBV27 and TRBJ2-7; D may be TRBD2 (6 bases). Germline CDR1 reads MNHEY; CDR2 reads SMNVEV (reference sequence). The CDR3 is 15 residues long. Trimming left V 6 bases short and J 2 bases short, with 17 bases between. CDR3 sequence: CASRGGYGMAYEQYF. For the CDR3, the DNA is TGTGCCAGCAGGGGGGGATATGGGATGGCCTACGAGCAGTACTTC.

The chain recombines TRBV30 with TRBJ1-6, with D uncertain. This CDR3 comprises 13 residues. CDR1 is GTSNPN, CDR2 SVGIG, per germline (reference sequence). Trimming removed 4 bases at V and 10 bases at J, with 14 bases between. CDR3 loop: CAWTTQPESPLHF. Written as DNA, the CDR3 is TGTGCCTGGACGACTCAACCGGAGTCACCCCTCCACTTT.

The V and J genes are TRBV3-1 (or the pseudogene TRBV3-2) and TRBJ2-5; TRBD2 agrees at 13 bases. CDR1 and CDR2 (germline): LGHDT, YNNKEL (reference sequence). V was clipped by 4 bases and J by 13 bases; unmatched bases: 12. The CDR3 is 15 amino acids. In DNA form, the CDR3 reads TGTGCCAGCAGCCTCGGCGGGACTAGCGGGGCCGCAGGGTACTTC. Translated, it gives CASSLGGTSGAAGYF.

This chain links TRBV5-1 with TRBJ1-2; TRBD1 is a possible D gene (5 bases). Germline values: CDR1 SGHRS, CDR2 YFSETQ. Between the trimmed V and J ends, which lost 4 bases and 6 bases, there was a span of 28 bases. The CDR3 has 18 residues. This chain's CDR3 is CASSLRLTGGWNMDGYTF. The CDR3 DNA sequence: TGCGCCAGCAGCCTCAGGTTGACGGGGGGTTGGAATATGGATGGCTACACCTTC.

The rearrangement joins TRBV30 to TRBJ1-2; TRBD1 agrees at 8 bases. The CDR3 extends over 13 amino acids. Germline CDR1 and CDR2: GTSNPN and SVGIG (reference sequence). The V and J ends lost 2 bases and 7 bases, in that order; junction bases with no gene match: 6. CDR3 protein: CAWSFYGQGGYTF. For the CDR3, the DNA is TGTGCCTGGAGTTTTTATGGACAGGGTGGCTACACCTTC.

The V call is TRBV7-9, the J call TRBJ1-2, with 9 bases that match TRBD1. The V segment lost 7 bases and the J segment 6 bases; nucleotides outside the gene matches: 15. Germline V gene data show CDR1 as SEHNR and CDR2 as FQNEAQ (reference sequence). This CDR3 is 16 amino acids long. The DNA of the CDR3 is TGTGCCAGCACCCGGGGGGCGGGACAGGGAGAAAATGGCTACACCTTC. Amino acids: CASTRGAGQGENGYTF.

V and J are TRBV28 and TRBJ1-2; 7 nucleotides align to TRBD1. V was clipped by 1 base and J by 1 base; unmatched bases: 9. The CDR3 consists of 17 residues. The germline gives CDR1 MDHEN, CDR2 SYDVKM. The CDR3 DNA follows: TGTGCCAGCAGTTTATCAGGCAGGGGGATGGGTAACTATGGCTACACCTTC. Residues: CASSLSGRGMGNYGYTF.

The chain is built from TRBV5-6 and TRBJ1-2, with TRBD1 as a possible D gene (6 bases). With 2 bases removed from V and 2 bases from J, the gap between germline ends came to 22 bases. CDR3 size: 18 residues. In germline, CDR1 is SGHDT, CDR2 YYEEEE. The CDR3 protein is CASSFKALVITGNYGYTF. The CDR3 region has the DNA TGTGCCAGCAGCTTTAAGGCTCTAGTAATAACAGGGAACTATGGCTACACCTTC. Full variable domain (outside the CDR3, taken from reference TRBV5-6 and TRBJ1-2): DAGVTQSPTHLIKTRGQQVTLRCSPKSGHDTVSWYQQALGQGPQFIFQYYEEEERQRGNFPDRFSGHQFPNYSSELNVNALLLGDSALYLCASSFKALVITGNYGYTFGSGTRLTVV.

The chain links TRBV5-1 to TRBJ1-2, with D tentatively TRBD1 (6 bases). Germline V gene sequence: CDR1 SGHRS, CDR2 YFSETQ. Trimming removed 4 bases from V and 4 bases from J, with 26 bases in between. The length of the CDR3 is 18 residues. CDR3 residues: CASSGTTGTASYGYGYTF. CDR3 bases: TGCGCCAGCAGCGGCACTACAGGGACGGCTTCTTACGGCTATGGCTACACCTTC.

The rearrangement uses TRBV30 and TRBJ2-1, with TRBD1 matching 8 bases. Trimming removed 3 bases from V and 7 bases from J; junction bases left unmatched: 2. CDR3 length: 12 residues. CDR1 GTSNPN and CDR2 SVGIG come from the germline V gene (reference sequence). The CDR3 bases are TGTGCCTGGAGCACAGGGGGAAATGAGCAGTTCTTC. This translates into CAWSTGGNEQFF.

The chain links TRBV10-3 to TRBJ2-7; 8 nucleotides line up with TRBD1. The CDR3 has 16 amino acids. CDR1 is ENHRY and CDR2 is SYGVKD in the germline V gene. V was pared by 3 bases and J by 7 bases, with 14 bases of the junction left unmatched. The CDR3 region is CAISERQGNGRGEQYF. In DNA, the CDR3 is TGTGCCATCAGTGAACGACAGGGGAATGGTCGGGGGGAGCAGTACTTC.

This clone was detected once. This sequence joins TRBV20-1 and TRBJ2-7, with 11 bases identical to TRBD1. This CDR3 is built from 14 residues. J gave up 6 bases and V 3 bases, and 7 bases lay outside the gene matches. Looked up from germline, CDR1 is DFQATT and CDR2 is SNEGSKA (reference sequence). The CDR3 DNA sequence: TGCAGTGCTAGTAGGGGACAGGGGGTGGGCGAGCAGTACTTC. It translates to CSASRGQGVGEQYF.

This sequence joins TRBV11-2 and TRBJ2-3; weak D call: TRBD1 (5 bases). Germline CDR1 and CDR2: SGHAT and FQNNGV. Trimming took off 1 base at V and 2 bases at J, with 7 bases between the two ends. This CDR3 has 14 residues. The CDR3 here is CASSLGRDTDTQYF. CDR3 in DNA: TGTGCCAGCAGCTTAGGCAGGGACACAGATACGCAGTATTTT.

The chain is built from TRBV6-2 or TRBV6-3 and TRBJ2-2; D unclear. The CDR3 covers 12 residues. V was trimmed by 3 bases and J by 6 bases, leaving 5 bases between them. Germline V gene data show CDR1 as MNHEY and CDR2 as SVGEGT. CDR3 nucleotide sequence: TGTGCCAGCAGTTATATCCCCGGGGAGCTGTTTTTT. This sequence encodes CASSYIPGELFF.

This clone was detected only a few times. The rearrangement links TRBV6-6 to TRBJ2-5; D might be TRBD1 (5 bases). This CDR3 is 12 amino acids long. Germline lookup yields CDR1 MNHNY and CDR2 SVGAGI (reference sequence). The germline V and J ends were trimmed by 6 bases and 3 bases, with 8 bases remaining between them. In nucleotides, the CDR3 is TGTGCCAGCAGCCCCAGGGAAGAGACCCAGTACTTC. Amino acid sequence: CASSPREETQYF.

This clone has at least ten counts. The chain employs TRBV7-3 and TRBJ2-3, with TRBD2 identical over 16 bases. This CDR3 is built from 21 residues. The germline V gene encodes CDR1 SGHTA and CDR2 FQGTGA. The junction had 14 bases not matched to a gene; V was cut back by 5 bases and J by 0 bases. The CDR3 DNA is TGTGCCAGCAGCCACCCCCGGGGGACTAGCGGGGGGGCGGGTAGCACAGATACGCAGTATTTT. It is translated as CASSHPRGTSGGAGSTDTQYF.